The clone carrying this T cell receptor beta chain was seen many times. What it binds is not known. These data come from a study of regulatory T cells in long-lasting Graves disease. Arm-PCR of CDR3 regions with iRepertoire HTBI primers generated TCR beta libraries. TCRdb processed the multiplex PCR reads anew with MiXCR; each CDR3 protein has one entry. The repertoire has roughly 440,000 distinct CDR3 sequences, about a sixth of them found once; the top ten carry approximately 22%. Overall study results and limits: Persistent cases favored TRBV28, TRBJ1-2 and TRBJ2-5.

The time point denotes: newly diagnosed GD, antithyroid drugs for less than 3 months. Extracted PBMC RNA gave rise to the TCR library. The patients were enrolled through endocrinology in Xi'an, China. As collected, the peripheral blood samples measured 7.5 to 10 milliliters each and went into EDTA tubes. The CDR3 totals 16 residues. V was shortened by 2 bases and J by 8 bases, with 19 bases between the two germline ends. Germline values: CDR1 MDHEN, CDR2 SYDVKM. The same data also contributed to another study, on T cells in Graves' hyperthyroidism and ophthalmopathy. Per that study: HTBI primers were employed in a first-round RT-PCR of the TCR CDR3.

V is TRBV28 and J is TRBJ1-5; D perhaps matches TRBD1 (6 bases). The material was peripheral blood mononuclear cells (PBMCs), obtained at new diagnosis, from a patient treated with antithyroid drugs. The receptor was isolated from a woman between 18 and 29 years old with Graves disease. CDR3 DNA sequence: TGTGCCAGCAGTTTAACAGGGCCTGTGTATGGTGAGCCCCAGCATTTT. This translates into CASSLTGPVYGEPQHF.